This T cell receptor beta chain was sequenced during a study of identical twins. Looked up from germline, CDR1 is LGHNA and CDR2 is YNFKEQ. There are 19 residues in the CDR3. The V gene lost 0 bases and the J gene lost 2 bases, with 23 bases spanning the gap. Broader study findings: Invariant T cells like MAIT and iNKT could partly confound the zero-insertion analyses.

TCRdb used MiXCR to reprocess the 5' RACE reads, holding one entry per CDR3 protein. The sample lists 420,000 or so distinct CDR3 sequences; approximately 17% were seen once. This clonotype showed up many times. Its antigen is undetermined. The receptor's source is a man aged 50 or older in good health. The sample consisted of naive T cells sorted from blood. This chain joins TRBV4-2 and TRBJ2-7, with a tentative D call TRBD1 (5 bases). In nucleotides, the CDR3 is TGTGCCAGCAGCCAAGATCGAGGTTGGGGCGGTCTGACTGCCTACGAGCAGTACTTC. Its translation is CASSQDRGWGGLTAYEQYF.